Each of the 16 T cell receptor beta chains below was sequenced from the same sample in a study of graft-versus-host responses after intestinal transplantation (TCRdb year 2021). The intended sense of this specimen's time point label: cells obtained before transplantation from donor or recipient. Which antigens these TCRs recognize remains unknown. Library creation used the immunoSEQ multiplex PCR assay. TCRdb holds this immuneACCESS table with in-frame rearrangements only. Some clones are missing; in checked studies, unresolved V genes explain under half, and the rest has no known cause. For this sample there are about 130,000 clones; roughly 91% appear just once. The ten largest account for approximately 0.2% of the sample. The sample here was unstimulated CD4+ T cells sorted from spleen or lymph node cells, taken before intestinal transplant. The receptors were sampled from a human donor who received an intestinal transplant.

The chain couples TRBV9 to TRBJ1-2, with D perhaps TRBD1 (6 bases). The CDR3 has 13 residues. The germline V gene has CDR1 SGDLS and CDR2 YYNGEE. V was cut by 5 bases and J by 1 base, with 9 bases left in between. CDR3: CASSGGYNYGYTF. In DNA form, the CDR3 reads TGTGCCAGCAGTGGGGGCTATAACTATGGCTACACCTTC.

The chain couples TRBV9 to TRBJ2-3, with 8 positions matching TRBD1. Germline V gives CDR1 SGDLS, CDR2 YYNGEE. After removal of 4 bases from V and 3 bases from J, the junction contained 13 bases not matched to a gene. The CDR3 has 17 amino acids. The CDR3, as DNA: TGTGCCAGCAGCCTGAACACCTGGACAGGGCTGACAGATACGCAGTATTTT. This gives the protein CASSLNTWTGLTDTQYF.

The chain uses TRBV27 and TRBJ2-3, with 7 bases identical to TRBD2. Germline assignment: CDR1 MNHEY and CDR2 SMNVEV (reference sequence). The V and J ends lost 6 bases and 4 bases, in that order; junction bases with no gene match: 13. This CDR3 spans 16 amino acids. The CDR3: CASRPLGRAYADTQYF. The CDR3 DNA sequence: TGTGCCAGCAGACCTTTAGGGAGGGCCTACGCAGATACGCAGTATTTT.

The chain is built from TRBV28 and TRBJ1-2, with 8 bases matching TRBD1. The CDR3 totals 16 residues. In germline, CDR1 is MDHEN, CDR2 SYDVKM. Trimming took 5 bases from V and 4 from J; bases not matched to a gene: 12. CDR3 protein: CASSTLDREGVYGYTF. DNA for the CDR3: TGTGCCAGCAGTACCCTGGACAGGGAGGGGGTCTATGGCTACACCTTC.

V and J are TRBV27 and TRBJ2-3; the match to TRBD2 covers 7 bases. CDR3 length: 17 residues. V shed 3 bases and J 0 bases; nucleotides not matched to a gene: 9. The V gene's germline CDR1 is MNHEY and CDR2 SMNVEV (reference sequence). Here the CDR3 reads CASSFTQRGSSTDTQYF. The CDR3 DNA reads TGTGCCAGCAGTTTTACTCAGCGGGGTTCTAGCACAGATACGCAGTATTTT.

The genes are TRBV5-1 and TRBJ2-1; D may be TRBD2 (6 bases). The V gene lost 3 bases and the J gene lost 6 bases, with 13 bases spanning the gap. The germline V gene encodes CDR1 SGHRS and CDR2 YFSETQ. The CDR3 extends over 14 amino acids. The CDR3 nucleotides are TGCGCCAGCAGCTGGGCGGGACTTCTCAATGAGCAGTTCTTC. Its translation is CASSWAGLLNEQFF.

The V gene is TRBV2, the J gene TRBJ2-7, with D perhaps given as TRBD1 or TRBD2 (5 bases each). V lost 5 bases to trimming and J lost 6 bases, with 17 bases between them. Germline V gives CDR1 SNHLY, CDR2 FYNNEI. The CDR3 loop spans 14 amino acids. CDR3 nucleotide sequence: TGTGCCAGCAGTCCCCCATTGTGGGGGTCCGAGCAGTACTTC. This sequence encodes CASSPPLWGSEQYF.

The chain couples TRBV19 to TRBJ1-1, with D perhaps TRBD1 (6 bases). The CDR3 is 15 residues long. V gave up 5 bases and J gave up 3 bases, with 16 bases separating them. Germline CDR1 reads LNHDA; CDR2 reads SQIVND (reference sequence). The CDR3 spells CASSALQGRDTEAFF. The CDR3, as DNA: TGTGCCAGTAGTGCTTTACAGGGAAGGGACACTGAAGCTTTCTTT.

The genes are TRBV6-5 and TRBJ2-5; TRBD2 matches at 12 bases. CDR1 and CDR2 (germline): MNHEY, SVGAGI. The CDR3 consists of 14 residues. J gave up 4 bases and V 7 bases, and 4 bases lay outside the gene matches. The CDR3 reads CASTQTSGRETQYF. The CDR3 coding sequence is TGTGCCAGCACCCAGACTAGCGGGAGAGAGACCCAGTACTTC.

V gene TRBV2 combines with J gene TRBJ2-7, with D possibly TRBD1 on 6 matching bases. CDR3 length: 13 amino acids. CDR1 and CDR2 from the germline V gene are SNHLY and FYNNEI. Trimming stripped 8 bases from V and 3 bases from J, with 14 bases between. CDR3 region: CASFWYRDYEQYF. The CDR3 DNA reads TGTGCCAGCTTTTGGTACAGGGACTACGAGCAGTACTTC. Based on the CDR3 plus reference TRBV2 and TRBJ2-7, the full variable domain is EPEVTQTPSHQVTQMGQEVILRCVPISNHLYFYWYRQILGQKVEFLVSFYNNEISEKSEIFDDQFSVERPDGSNFTLKIRSTKLEDSAMYFCASFWYRDYEQYFGPGTRLTVT.

The chain has TRBV5-1 and TRBJ1-3; tentative D call: TRBD1 (5 bases). Germline V lookup: CDR1 SGHRS, CDR2 YFSETQ. The ends were cut back, 3 bases at V and 0 bases at J, with 7 bases in the middle. The CDR3 extends over 14 amino acids. The CDR3 protein is CASSSTDSGNTIYF. The CDR3 nucleotides read TGCGCCAGCAGCTCGACAGACTCTGGAAACACCATATATTTT.

The genes are TRBV5-1 and TRBJ2-7; tentative D call: TRBD2 (6 bases). The CDR3 length is 15 residues. V gave up 2 bases and J gave up 0 bases, with 12 bases separating them. Per germline, CDR1 SGHRS and CDR2 YFSETQ. The CDR3 bases are TGCGCCAGCAGCTTTGAACTAGCCCTCTCCTACGAGCAGTACTTC. Translating it yields CASSFELALSYEQYF.

V is TRBV20-1 and J is TRBJ2-5; D uncertain. From germline, CDR1 is DFQATT and CDR2 SNEGSKA (reference sequence). Trimming left V 4 bases short and J 10 bases short, with 13 bases between. This CDR3 comprises 11 residues. The CDR3 spells CSAKFRRDQYF. In DNA, the CDR3 is TGCAGTGCTAAGTTTCGGCGAGACCAGTACTTC.

The chain combines TRBV19 with TRBJ1-5, with D uncertain. The CDR3 consists of 13 residues. With 1 base removed from V and 6 bases from J, the gap between germline ends came to 7 bases. In germline, CDR1 is LNHDA, CDR2 SQIVND (reference sequence). The chain's CDR3 is CASSIVGIQPQHF. The CDR3 DNA sequence: TGTGCCAGTAGTATAGTGGGAATTCAGCCCCAGCATTTT.

A few counts support this clone. The chain couples TRBV2 to TRBJ1-5; weak D call: TRBD1 (5 bases). This CDR3 region has 15 residues. Germline CDR1 and CDR2: SNHLY and FYNNEI. V gave up 2 bases and J gave up 3 bases, with 11 bases separating them. Here the CDR3 DNA reads TGTGCCAGCAGTGAATTAGGGGCCCACAATCAGCCCCAGCATTTT. The encoded protein is CASSELGAHNQPQHF.

The chain links TRBV6-5 to TRBJ1-2, with D possibly TRBD1 on 5 matching bases. Per the germline V gene, CDR1 is MNHEY and CDR2 is SVGAGI. This CDR3 is 16 amino acids long. V was trimmed by 2 bases and J by 4 bases, leaving 17 bases between them. As DNA, the CDR3 is TGTGCCAGCAGTTACGTTTTTCAGGGAAGGGTCTATGGCTACACCTTC. Translating it yields CASSYVFQGRVYGYTF.